The clone carrying this T cell receptor (beta chain) was recorded once. This sample is part of a study of T cell changes during pregnancy in multiple sclerosis. Using immunoSEQ multiplex PCR, the repertoire was profiled, and TCRdb retains in-frame clones only, with some absent. The sample shows about 60,000 clones, approximately 92% of them seen only once. Trimming removed 0 bases at V and 0 bases at J, with 8 bases between. The CDR3 contains 15 residues. Germline values: CDR1 LGHNA, CDR2 YNFKEQ. This rearrangement joins TRBV4-2 to TRBJ1-2, with D possibly matching TRBD1 (5 bases). This specimen was peripheral blood, taken in the first trimester of pregnancy. This clonotype was sampled from a female donor with multiple sclerosis, enrolled in a pregnancy study. CDR3 sequence reads: CASSQEGGSNYGYTF. The CDR3 bases are TGTGCCAGCAGCCAAGAGGGGGGGTCTAACTATGGCTACACCTTC.